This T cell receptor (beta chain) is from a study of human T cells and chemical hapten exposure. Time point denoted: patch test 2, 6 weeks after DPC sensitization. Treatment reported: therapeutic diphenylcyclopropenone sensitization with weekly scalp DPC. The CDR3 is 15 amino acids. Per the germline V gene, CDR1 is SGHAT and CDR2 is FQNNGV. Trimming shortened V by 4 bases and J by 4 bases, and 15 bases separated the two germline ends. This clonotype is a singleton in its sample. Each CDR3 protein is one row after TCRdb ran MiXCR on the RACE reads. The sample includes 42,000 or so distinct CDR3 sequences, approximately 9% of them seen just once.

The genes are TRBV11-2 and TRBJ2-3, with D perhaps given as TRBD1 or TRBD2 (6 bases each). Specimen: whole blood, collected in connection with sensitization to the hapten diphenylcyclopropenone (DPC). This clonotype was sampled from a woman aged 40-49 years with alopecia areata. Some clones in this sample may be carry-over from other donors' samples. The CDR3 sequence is CASSWGLGGPDTQYF. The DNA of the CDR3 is TGTGCCAGCAGCTGGGGCCTCGGGGGCCCAGATACGCAGTATTTT.